Presented here are 27 T cell receptor beta chains from one specimen sequenced in a study of response to subunit inactivated influenza vaccine. A single record per CDR3 protein comes from TCRdb applying MiXCR to the RT-PCR reads. The table has hundreds of thousands of distinct CDR3 sequences, 11% seen once; the top ten hold about an eighth. This material consisted of PBMCs from blood, taken 40 to 50 days after vaccination. These receptors all stem from a man aged 45-60 years who received an inactivated influenza vaccine.

J is TRBJ2-2 and V is TRBV7-6; weak D call: TRBD2 (6 bases). V was pared by 7 bases and J by 4 bases, with 19 bases between. The germline V gene encodes CDR1 SGHVS and CDR2 FNYEAQ. CDR3 length: 16 amino acids. The CDR3 region is CASIQGAPTSTGELFF. The DNA for the CDR3 is TGTGCCAGCATCCAAGGGGCCCCGACTAGCACCGGGGAGCTGTTTTTT.

The V call is TRBV24-1, the J call TRBJ2-5, with 8 bases matching TRBD2. The V gene's germline CDR1 is KGHDR and CDR2 SFDVKD. The ends lost 4 bases at V and 4 bases at J; junction bases unmatched: 4. The CDR3 runs to 14 residues. DNA for the CDR3: TGTGCCACCAGTGAACTCGGGGGGGGAGAGACCCAGTACTTC. As protein: CATSELGGGETQYF.

V gene TRBV7-9 combines with J gene TRBJ2-3; 7 bases are a match to TRBD2. Germline loops: CDR1 SEHNR, CDR2 FQNEAQ (reference sequence). Trimming cost V 8 bases and J 0 bases; bases outside gene matches: 2. This CDR3 contains 13 residues. The DNA for the CDR3 is TGTGCCAGCCAGGGAGGGAGCACAGATACGCAGTATTTT. It is translated as CASQGGSTDTQYF.

In its sample, this clonotype was seen a few times. CDR3 DNA: TGCGCCAGCAGCTCGGACTACCTTGTTATCTCTTACAATGAGCAGTTCTTC. Its translation is CASSSDYLVISYNEQFF. This rearrangement joins TRBV5-1 to TRBJ2-1, with a weak D call TRBD2 (6 bases). Germline CDR1 is SGHRS and CDR2 is YFSETQ. CDR3 size: 17 residues. The V gene lost 3 bases and the J gene lost 4 bases, with 20 bases spanning the gap.

This chain joins TRBV10-3 and TRBJ2-3; tentative D call: TRBD1 (5 bases). The CDR3 loop spans 14 amino acids. Trimming removed 0 bases at V and 4 bases at J, with 8 bases between. Germline lookup yields CDR1 ENHRY and CDR2 SYGVKD. For the CDR3, the DNA is TGTGCCATCAGTGAGTCGACAGTCGCAGATACGCAGTATTTT. Protein sequence: CAISESTVADTQYF.

The V call is TRBV12-3 or TRBV12-4, the J call TRBJ1-5; D is unclear. This CDR3 comprises 17 residues. V was shortened by 2 bases and J by 0 bases, with 14 bases between the two germline ends. The CDR3 protein is CASSLRSSSYSNQPQHF. CDR3 nucleotide sequence: TGTGCCAGCAGTTTACGATCTAGCAGCTATAGCAATCAGCCCCAGCATTTT.

This clonotype has a handful of counts. V is TRBV20-1 and J is TRBJ2-1, with D unresolved. Trimming stripped 4 bases from V and 6 bases from J, with 16 bases between. CDR3 length: 14 residues. The V gene's germline CDR1 is DFQATT and CDR2 SNEGSKA (reference sequence). The CDR3 protein is CSATRTLRRNEQFF. In DNA, the CDR3 is TGCAGTGCTACCCGGACGTTGCGGCGCAATGAGCAGTTCTTC.

This clonotype was observed many times. J is TRBJ1-2 and V is TRBV12-3 or TRBV12-4; 10 bases fit TRBD1. V trimming: 4 bases; J trimming: 6 bases; junction bases outside the gene matches: 5. The CDR3 runs to 14 residues. The CDR3 DNA reads TGTGCCAGCAGTTGGGACAGGGGTTACGATGGCTACACCTTC. Its protein product is CASSWDRGYDGYTF.

V and J are TRBV6-5 and TRBJ2-5; possibly TRBD1 for D (6 bases). Between the trimmed V and J ends, which lost 2 bases and 4 bases, there was a span of 14 bases. Looked up from germline, CDR1 is MNHEY and CDR2 is SVGAGI. This CDR3 contains 15 residues. The CDR3 loop is CASSYGQGIGETQYF. The CDR3 coding sequence is TGTGCCAGCAGTTACGGGCAGGGGATAGGAGAGACCCAGTACTTC.

The rearrangement links TRBV28 to TRBJ2-7; D could derive from TRBD1 or TRBD2 (5 bases each). This CDR3 contains 12 residues. Germline CDR1 reads MDHEN; CDR2 reads SYDVKM. Trimming pared 6 bases from V and 7 bases from J, leaving 13 bases between. Here the CDR3 reads CASSGTPREQYF. CDR3 in DNA: TGTGCCAGCAGCGGGACCCCCCGTGAGCAGTACTTC. Variable domain in full (rest from reference TRBV28 and TRBJ2-7): DVKVTQSSRYLVKRTGEKVFLECVQDMDHENMFWYRQDPGLGLRLIYFSYDVKMKEKGDIPEGYSVSREKKERFSLILESASTNQTSMYLCASSGTPREQYFGPGTRLTVT.

This clonotype was seen ten or more times. The chain combines TRBV6-2 or TRBV6-3 with TRBJ1-6; 7 nucleotides match TRBD1. Trimming removed 6 bases from V and 9 bases from J; junction bases left unmatched: 8. This CDR3 comprises 14 residues. The germline V gene has CDR1 MNHEY and CDR2 SVGEGT. CDR3 loop: CASRRTGVVSPLHF. The CDR3 DNA follows: TGTGCCAGCAGACGGACAGGAGTAGTTTCACCCCTCCACTTT.

In its sample, this clonotype was seen many times. The chain has TRBV7-2 and TRBJ1-2, with D perhaps TRBD1 (5 bases). CDR1 is SGHTA, CDR2 FQGNSA, per germline. The length of the CDR3 is 15 residues. The V and J ends lost 0 bases and 6 bases respectively, with 14 bases between them. CDR3 nucleotide sequence: TGTGCCAGCAGCTTAGCACAGGATATAACTAATGGCTACACCTTC. It is translated as CASSLAQDITNGYTF.

This clonotype was seen more than once but under ten times. V usage is TRBV5-6 and J usage is TRBJ1-4, with D maybe TRBD1 (5 bases). The CDR3 has 14 residues. Germline-derived CDR1 and CDR2 are SGHDT and YYEEEE. Trimming took 4 bases from V and 5 from J, leaving 12 bases between them. As DNA, the CDR3 is TGTGCCAGCAGCCTACAGGAATGGAATGAAAAACTGTTTTTT. It codes for CASSLQEWNEKLFF.

V is TRBV10-3 and J is TRBJ2-2; 8 bases map to TRBD1. J gave up 3 bases and V 5 bases, and 5 bases lay outside the gene matches. Germline V gene data show CDR1 as ENHRY and CDR2 as SYGVKD. The CDR3 loop spans 15 amino acids. CDR3 sequence reads: CAISQGQVDTGELFF. The DNA for the CDR3 is TGTGCCATCAGTCAGGGACAGGTCGACACCGGGGAGCTGTTTTTT.

This chain uses TRBV9 with TRBJ2-5, with D perhaps TRBD2 (6 bases). The V and J ends lost 1 base and 7 bases respectively, with 11 bases between them. Germline-derived CDR1 and CDR2 are SGDLS and YYNGEE. This CDR3 is 13 amino acids long. CDR3 bases: TGTGCCAGCAGCGTACGCCAGGAGGGGACCCAGTACTTC. Translation: CASSVRQEGTQYF.

This clonotype has just a few counts. V gene TRBV20-1 combines with J gene TRBJ1-1; 8 bases are shared with TRBD1. Germline V gene lookup returns CDR1 DFQATT and CDR2 SNEGSKA (reference sequence). V dropped 6 bases and J dropped 2; count of bases not matched to a gene: 5. The CDR3 loop spans 13 amino acids. CDR3 sequence: CSAPGQVNTEAFF. The CDR3 nucleotides are TGCAGTGCCCCGGGACAGGTAAACACTGAAGCTTTCTTT.

Only a few counts were recorded for this clonotype. The chain employs TRBV15 and TRBJ2-1, with TRBD2 as a possible D gene (5 bases). Germline values: CDR1 LNHNV, CDR2 YYDKDF (reference sequence). Trimming took off 9 bases at V and 0 bases at J, with 12 bases between the two ends. The CDR3 spans 14 residues. Here the CDR3 DNA reads TGTGCCACAAGGGAGTGGAGCTCCTACAATGAGCAGTTCTTC. This gives the protein CATREWSSYNEQFF.

The chain links TRBV12-3 or TRBV12-4 to TRBJ2-2; 8 nucleotides align to TRBD1. V was pared by 5 bases and J by 3 bases, with 5 bases of the junction left unmatched. The CDR3 contains 15 residues. CDR3 in amino acids: CASSPGRGHTGELFF. The CDR3 bases are TGTGCCAGCAGTCCCGGCAGGGGGCACACCGGGGAGCTGTTTTTT.

Many counts were recorded for this clonotype. This chain joins TRBV7-2 and TRBJ2-7; D gene unclear. CDR3 length equals 15 residues. The V end was cut by 5 bases, the J end by 0 bases, with 14 bases between. Germline lookup yields CDR1 SGHTA and CDR2 FQGNSA. The CDR3, as DNA: TGTGCCAGCAGCCTCGGTCGGCGAAGCTCCTACGAGCAGTACTTC. Its protein is CASSLGRRSSYEQYF.

This clonotype was observed a few times. The chain recombines TRBV6-1 with TRBJ1-5; the D gene is possibly TRBD1 (5 bases). Germline V lookup: CDR1 MNHNS, CDR2 SASEGT. V lost 6 bases and J lost 6, with 15 bases in between. The CDR3 is 14 residues long. The CDR3 DNA sequence: TGTGCCAGCAGCAACGGCGGGGGGATTCAGCCCCAGCATTTT. Translating gives CASSNGGGIQPQHF.

This chain uses TRBV6-2 or TRBV6-3 with TRBJ2-3; D may match TRBD1 or TRBD2 (5 bases each). Germline-derived CDR1 and CDR2 are MNHEY and SVGEGT. This CDR3 has 14 residues. Trimming removed 4 bases from V and 1 base from J, with 9 bases in between. In DNA form, the CDR3 reads TGTGCCAGCAGTTCCGGGGACCGCACAGATACGCAGTATTTT. As protein: CASSSGDRTDTQYF.

This clonotype was seen ten or more times. The chain employs TRBV12-3 or TRBV12-4 and TRBJ2-7; D is possibly TRBD1 (6 bases). The CDR3 has 13 residues. The V gene lost 3 bases and the J gene lost 6 bases, with 12 bases spanning the gap. The CDR3 protein is CASSFRGVGEQYF. The CDR3 coding sequence is TGTGCCAGCAGTTTCAGGGGAGTGGGCGAGCAGTACTTC.

This clonotype appeared a few times. The rearrangement uses TRBV27 and TRBJ1-1, with D possibly being TRBD1 (5 bases). Trimming stripped 5 bases from V and 4 bases from J, with 14 bases between. The CDR3 sequence is 14 residues long. CDR1 is MNHEY, CDR2 SMNVEV, per germline (reference sequence). CDR3 coding DNA: TGTGCCAGCAGTATTGGAACCGGGGGCACTGAAGCTTTCTTT. It codes for CASSIGTGGTEAFF.

V usage is TRBV5-1 and J usage is TRBJ2-3; TRBD2 matches 7 bases. V lost 0 bases, J lost 2 bases, and 6 bases stayed unmatched. The germline V gene has CDR1 SGHRS and CDR2 YFSETQ. There are 16 residues in the CDR3. In DNA, the CDR3 is TGCGCCAGCAGCTTGGGTTCCAGCGGGACCACAGATACGCAGTATTTT. It specifies CASSLGSSGTTDTQYF. Full variable domain (outside the CDR3, taken from reference TRBV5-1 and TRBJ2-3): KAGVTQTPRYLIKTRGQQVTLSCSPISGHRSVSWYQQTPGQGLQFLFEYFSETQRNKGNFPGRFSGRQFSNSRSEMNVSTLELGDSALYLCASSLGSSGTTDTQYFGPGTRLTVL.

This clonotype showed up just a few times. The genes are TRBV5-1 and TRBJ2-1, with TRBD2 identical over 7 bases. Germline loops: CDR1 SGHRS, CDR2 YFSETQ. CDR3 length: 15 residues. V lost 0 bases and J lost 7; bases outside the gene matches: 7. CDR3 residues: CASSLGGTSANEQFF. CDR3 DNA: TGCGCCAGCAGCTTGGGGGGTACTAGCGCGAATGAGCAGTTCTTC.

This clonotype has ten or more counts. The rearrangement links TRBV29-1 to TRBJ1-5; D is uncertain. The CDR3 is made up of 13 amino acids. From germline, CDR1 is SQVTM and CDR2 ANQGSEA. Between the trimmed V and J ends, which lost 4 bases and 3 bases, there was a span of 10 bases. In DNA form, the CDR3 reads TGCAGCGTTGCCGGCCAGCCCAATCAGCCCCAGCATTTT. This sequence encodes CSVAGQPNQPQHF.

This clonotype has only a few counts. The gene calls are TRBV7-3 and TRBJ2-1, with a tentative D call TRBD2 (5 bases). The CDR3 has 13 amino acids. Germline V gene sequence: CDR1 SGHTA, CDR2 FQGTGA. Trimming removed 5 bases from V and 9 bases from J, with 14 bases in between. CDR3 in amino acids: CASSEERAGEQFF. The CDR3 coding sequence is TGTGCCAGCAGCGAGGAGAGGGCCGGTGAGCAGTTCTTC.